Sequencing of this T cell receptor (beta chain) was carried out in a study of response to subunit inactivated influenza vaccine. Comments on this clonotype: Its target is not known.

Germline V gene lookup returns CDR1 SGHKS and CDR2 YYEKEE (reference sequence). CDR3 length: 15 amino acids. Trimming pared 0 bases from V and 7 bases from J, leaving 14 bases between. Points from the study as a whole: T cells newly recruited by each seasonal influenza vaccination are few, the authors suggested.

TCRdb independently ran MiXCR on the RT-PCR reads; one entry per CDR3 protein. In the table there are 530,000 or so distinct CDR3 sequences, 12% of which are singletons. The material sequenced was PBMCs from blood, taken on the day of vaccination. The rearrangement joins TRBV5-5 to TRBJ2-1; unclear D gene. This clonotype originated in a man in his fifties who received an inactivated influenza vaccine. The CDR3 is CASSLGLEAWNEQFF. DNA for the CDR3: TGTGCCAGCAGCTTGGGACTCGAAGCTTGGAATGAGCAGTTCTTC. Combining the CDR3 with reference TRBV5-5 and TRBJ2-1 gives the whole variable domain DAGVTQSPTHLIKTRGQQVTLRCSPISGHKSVSWYQQVLGQGPQFIFQYYEKEERGRGNFPDRFSARQFPNYSSELNVNALLLGDSALYLCASSLGLEAWNEQFFGPGTRLTVL.